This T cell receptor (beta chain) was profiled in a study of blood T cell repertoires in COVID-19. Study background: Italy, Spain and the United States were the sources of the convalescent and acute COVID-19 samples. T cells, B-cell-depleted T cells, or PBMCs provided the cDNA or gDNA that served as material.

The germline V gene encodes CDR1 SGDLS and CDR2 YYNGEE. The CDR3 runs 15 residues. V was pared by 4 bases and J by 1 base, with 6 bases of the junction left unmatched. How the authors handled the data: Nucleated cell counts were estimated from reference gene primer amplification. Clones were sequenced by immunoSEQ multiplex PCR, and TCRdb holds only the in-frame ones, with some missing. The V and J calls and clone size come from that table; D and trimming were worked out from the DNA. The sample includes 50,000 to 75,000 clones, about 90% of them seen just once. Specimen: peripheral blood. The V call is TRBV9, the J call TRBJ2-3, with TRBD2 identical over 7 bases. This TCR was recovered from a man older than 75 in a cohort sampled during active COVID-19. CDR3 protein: CASSPSGIRTDTQYF. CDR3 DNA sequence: TGTGCCAGCAGCCCTAGCGGAATCCGCACAGATACGCAGTATTTT.